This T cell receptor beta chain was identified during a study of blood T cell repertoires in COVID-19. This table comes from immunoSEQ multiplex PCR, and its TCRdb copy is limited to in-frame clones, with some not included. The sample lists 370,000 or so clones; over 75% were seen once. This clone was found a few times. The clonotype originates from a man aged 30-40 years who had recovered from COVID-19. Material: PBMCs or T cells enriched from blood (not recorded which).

CDR3 sequence: CASSLRSASSYEQYF. In DNA form, the CDR3 reads TGTGCCAGCAGTTTACGGAGCGCAAGCTCCTACGAGCAGTACTTC. The chain carries TRBV6-5 and TRBJ2-7; D unclear. The CDR3 has 15 residues. Per the germline V gene, CDR1 is MNHEY and CDR2 is SVGAGI. V lost 4 bases, J lost 0 bases, and 13 bases lay in between.